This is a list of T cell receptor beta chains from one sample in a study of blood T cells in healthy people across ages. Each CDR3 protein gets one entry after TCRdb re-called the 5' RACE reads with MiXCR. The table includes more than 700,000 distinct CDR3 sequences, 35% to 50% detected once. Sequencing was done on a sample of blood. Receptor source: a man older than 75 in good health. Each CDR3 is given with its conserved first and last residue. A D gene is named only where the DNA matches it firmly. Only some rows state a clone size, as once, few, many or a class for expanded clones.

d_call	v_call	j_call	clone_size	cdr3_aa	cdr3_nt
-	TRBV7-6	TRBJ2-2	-	CASSYITGELFF	TGTGCCAGCAGCTATATTACCGGGGAGCTGTTTTTT
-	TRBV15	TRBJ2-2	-	CATSRGPGTGELFF	TGTGCCACCAGCAGAGGTCCAGGCACCGGGGAGCTGTTTTTT
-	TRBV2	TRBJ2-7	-	CATFGEGYEQYF	TGTGCCACCTTTGGAGAGGGCTACGAGCAGTACTTC
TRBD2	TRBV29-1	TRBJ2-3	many	CSVSGRGGADTQYF	TGCAGCGTTAGCGGGAGAGGAGGGGCAGATACGCAGTATTTT
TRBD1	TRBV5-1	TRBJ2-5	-	CASSKTGRPYQETQYF	TGCGCCAGCAGCAAGACAGGGCGGCCGTACCAAGAGACCCAGTACTTC
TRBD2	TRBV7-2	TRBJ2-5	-	CASMTSGGRETQYF	TGTGCCAGCATGACTAGCGGGGGGAGGGAGACCCAGTACTTC
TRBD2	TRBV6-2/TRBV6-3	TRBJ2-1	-	CASSYTLGLGLDVGEQFF	TGTGCCAGCAGTTACACTCTAGGACTCGGACTAGACGTGGGTGAGCAGTTCTTC
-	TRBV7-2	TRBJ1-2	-	CASSLVPGREYGYTF	TGTGCCAGCAGCTTAGTACCAGGGCGAGAGTATGGCTACACCTTC
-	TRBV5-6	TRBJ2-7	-	CASSYVGTGGNEQYF	TGTGCCAGCAGCTATGTCGGGACGGGGGGCAATGAGCAGTACTTC
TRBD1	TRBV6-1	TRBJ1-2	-	CASSEADRVKGYTF	TGTGCCAGCAGTGAAGCGGACAGGGTAAAGGGCTACACCTTC
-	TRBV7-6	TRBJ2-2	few	CASSSPTGGNTGELFF	TGTGCCAGCAGCAGCCCGACAGGCGGGAACACCGGGGAGCTGTTTTTT
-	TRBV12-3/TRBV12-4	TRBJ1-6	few	CASSYYTYNSPLHF	TGTGCCAGCAGTTACTACACATATAATTCACCCCTCCACTTT
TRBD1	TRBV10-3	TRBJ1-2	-	CAISSAGQGPYGYTF	TGTGCCATAAGTTCGGCGGGACAGGGGCCGTATGGCTACACCTTC
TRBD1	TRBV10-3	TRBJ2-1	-	CAIRPRTGSNEQFF	TGCGCCATCAGACCCCGGACAGGTAGTAATGAGCAGTTCTTC
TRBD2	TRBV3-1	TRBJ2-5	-	CASSQELAGVTQETQYF	TGTGCCAGCAGCCAAGAACTAGCGGGGGTCACTCAAGAGACCCAGTACTTC
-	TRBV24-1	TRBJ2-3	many	CATSDLDGAGDTQYF	TGTGCCACCAGTGATTTAGACGGTGCAGGAGATACGCAGTATTTT
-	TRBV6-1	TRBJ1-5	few	CASSEALRGIGQPQHF	TGTGCCAGCAGTGAAGCGCTTCGAGGGATTGGTCAGCCCCAGCATTTT
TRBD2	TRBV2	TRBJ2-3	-	CASRELAGAADMQYF	TGTGCCAGCAGGGAACTGGCGGGAGCGGCAGATATGCAGTATTTT
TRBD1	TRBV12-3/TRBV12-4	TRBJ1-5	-	CASSLGQGLGQPQHF	TGTGCCAGCAGTTTAGGACAGGGGTTAGGGCAGCCCCAGCATTTT
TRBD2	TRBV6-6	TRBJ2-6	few	CASKGGVFGANVLTF	TGTGCCAGCAAGGGAGGGGTGTTTGGGGCCAACGTCCTGACTTTC
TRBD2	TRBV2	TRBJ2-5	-	CASTSGPQETQYF	TGTGCCAGCACTAGCGGGCCCCAAGAGACCCAGTACTTC
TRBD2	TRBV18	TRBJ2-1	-	CASSLRTSGNNEQFF	TGTGCCAGCTCACTGAGGACTAGCGGGAACAATGAGCAGTTCTTC
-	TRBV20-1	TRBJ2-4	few	CSASYRAEKNIQYF	TGCAGTGCTAGTTATCGGGCGGAGAAAAACATTCAGTACTTC
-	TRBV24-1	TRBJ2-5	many	CATSDTGIQETQYF	TGTGCCACCAGTGATACGGGAATCCAAGAGACCCAGTACTTC
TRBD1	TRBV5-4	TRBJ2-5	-	CASSLTGVAKTQYF	TGTGCCAGCAGCTTGACAGGGGTAGCGAAGACCCAGTACTTC
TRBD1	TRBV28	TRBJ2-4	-	CASSALGTGITFSKNIQYF	TGTGCCAGCAGTGCCCTGGGGACAGGAATTACTTTTTCCAAAAACATTCAGTACTTC
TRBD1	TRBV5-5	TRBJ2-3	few	CASSSGQGASDTQYF	TGTGCCAGCAGCTCAGGACAGGGGGCATCAGATACGCAGTATTTT
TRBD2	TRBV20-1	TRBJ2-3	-	CSSAPTSGRGTQYF	TGCAGTTCCGCACCGACTAGCGGGAGAGGTACGCAGTATTTT
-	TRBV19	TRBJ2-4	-	CASSINHGVKNIQYF	TGTGCCAGTAGTATAAATCACGGTGTCAAAAACATTCAGTACTTC
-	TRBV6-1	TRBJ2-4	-	CASSDRGASNIQYF	TGTGCCAGCAGTGACAGGGGAGCTTCGAACATTCAGTACTTC
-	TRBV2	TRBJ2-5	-	CASAQGTHEQHF	TGTGCCAGCGCACAGGGTACCCACGAGCAGCACTTC
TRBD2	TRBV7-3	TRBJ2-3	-	CASSLRLAGGLPATQYF	TGTGCCAGCAGCTTACGACTAGCGGGAGGCCTGCCGGCTACGCAGTATTTT
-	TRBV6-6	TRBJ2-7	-	CASNDFGEQYF	TGTGCCAGCAACGACTTTGGCGAGCAGTACTTC
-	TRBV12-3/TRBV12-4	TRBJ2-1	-	CASGGPGGLWSDRFF	TGTGCCAGCGGGGGCCCGGGAGGATTATGGAGTGATAGGTTCTTC
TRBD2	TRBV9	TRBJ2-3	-	CASSVDGLAGVKRTGTQYF	TGTGCCAGCAGCGTAGATGGTCTAGCGGGAGTGAAACGCACAGGTACGCAGTATTTT
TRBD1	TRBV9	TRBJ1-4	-	CASSVEGQGGEKLFF	TGTGCCAGCAGCGTGGAGGGACAGGGTGGAGAAAAACTGTTTTTT
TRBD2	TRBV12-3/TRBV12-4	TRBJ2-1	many	CASSSFGAGGGKDNEQFF	TGTGCCAGCAGTTCCTTTGGAGCGGGAGGTGGGAAGGACAATGAGCAGTTCTTC
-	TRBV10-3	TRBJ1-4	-	CAISDTGVREKLFF	TGTGCCATCAGTGATACCGGGGTGAGGGAAAAACTGTTTTTT
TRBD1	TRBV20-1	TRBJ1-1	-	CSAGDPSTGEGMNTEAFF	TGCAGTGCTGGGGACCCTTCGACAGGGGAGGGTATGAACACTGAAGCTTTCTTT
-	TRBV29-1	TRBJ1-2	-	CSVQTRAILNYGYTF	TGCAGCGTCCAGACTCGGGCGATCTTAAACTATGGCTACACCTTC
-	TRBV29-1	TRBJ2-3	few	CSALWSTDTQYF	TGCAGCGCCCTATGGAGCACAGATACGCAGTATTTT
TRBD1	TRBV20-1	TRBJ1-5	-	CSARVVAGGSTQPQHF	TGCAGTGCTAGAGTGGTGGCAGGGGGCTCCACTCAGCCCCAGCATTTT
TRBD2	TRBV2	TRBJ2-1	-	CASNPGLAPYDEQFF	TGTGCCAGCAATCCGGGACTAGCGCCCTACGATGAGCAGTTCTTC
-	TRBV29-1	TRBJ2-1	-	CSVDVMVGSSNEQFF	TGCAGCGTTGACGTGATGGTGGGTAGTTCCAATGAGCAGTTCTTC
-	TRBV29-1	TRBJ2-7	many	CSVGAGTSYEQYF	TGCAGCGTTGGGGCCGGGACCTCCTACGAGCAGTACTTC
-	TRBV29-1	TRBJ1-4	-	CSVVVPPLQEKLFF	TGCAGCGTTGTGGTTCCCCCCCTTCAGGAAAAACTGTTTTTT
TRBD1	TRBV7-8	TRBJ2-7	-	CASSSRPRDRGTYEQYF	TGTGCCAGCAGCTCAAGGCCCCGGGACAGGGGAACCTACGAGCAGTACTTC
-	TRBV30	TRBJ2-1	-	CAQIPRGNNEQFF	TGTGCCCAAATCCCCCGGGGGAACAATGAGCAGTTCTTC
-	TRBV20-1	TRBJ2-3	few	CSARDPRGIGTDTQYF	TGCAGTGCTAGAGATCCGAGGGGTATTGGCACAGATACGCAGTATTTT
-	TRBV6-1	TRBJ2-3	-	CASSETPRGDTDTQYF	TGTGCCAGCAGTGAAACCCCCAGGGGGGACACAGATACGCAGTATTTT
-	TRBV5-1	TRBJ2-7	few	CASQPGPINREQYF	TGCGCCAGCCAACCGGGTCCGATAAATCGGGAGCAGTACTTC
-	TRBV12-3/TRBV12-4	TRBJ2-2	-	CASSFSGENTGELFF	TGTGCCAGCAGTTTTAGCGGCGAGAACACCGGGGAGCTGTTTTTT
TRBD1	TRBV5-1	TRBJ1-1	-	CASSWGQVLGDTEAFF	TGCGCCAGCAGCTGGGGACAGGTATTAGGGGACACTGAAGCTTTCTTT
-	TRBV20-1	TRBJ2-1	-	CSAIPGVVNEQFF	TGCAGTGCTATACCGGGGGTGGTTAATGAGCAGTTCTTC
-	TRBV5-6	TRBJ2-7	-	CASSLPGSDYEQYF	TGTGCCAGCAGCTTGCCGGGGTCAGACTACGAGCAGTACTTC
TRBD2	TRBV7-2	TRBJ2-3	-	CASTEAGGGDTQYF	TGTGCCAGCACCGAGGCGGGGGGAGGAGATACGCAGTATTTT
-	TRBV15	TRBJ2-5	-	CATSSTGEGTQYF	TGTGCCACCAGCAGCACAGGGGAGGGGACCCAGTACTTC
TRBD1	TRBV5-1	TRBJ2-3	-	CASSLTVGQGPDTQYF	TGCGCCAGCAGCTTGACCGTGGGACAGGGTCCAGATACGCAGTATTTT
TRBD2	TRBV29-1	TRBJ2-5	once	CSVTRLARETQYF	TGCAGCGTTACCCGACTAGCGCGGGAGACCCAGTACTTC